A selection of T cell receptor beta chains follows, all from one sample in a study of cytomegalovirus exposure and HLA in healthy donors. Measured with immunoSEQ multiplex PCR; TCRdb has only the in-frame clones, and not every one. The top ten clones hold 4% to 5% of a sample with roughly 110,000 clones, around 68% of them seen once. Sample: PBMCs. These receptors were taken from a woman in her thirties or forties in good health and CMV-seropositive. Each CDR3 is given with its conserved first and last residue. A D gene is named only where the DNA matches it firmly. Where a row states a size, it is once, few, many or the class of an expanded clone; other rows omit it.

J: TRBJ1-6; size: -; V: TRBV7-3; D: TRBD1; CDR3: CASATGANSPLHF; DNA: TGTGCCAGCGCAACAGGGGCCAATTCACCCCTCCACTTT
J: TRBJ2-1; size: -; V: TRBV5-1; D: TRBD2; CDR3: CASSLELAAYNEQFF; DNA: TGCGCCAGCAGCTTGGAACTAGCGGCCTACAATGAGCAGTTCTTC
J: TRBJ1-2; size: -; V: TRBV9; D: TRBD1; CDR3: CASKYRDRADYGYTF; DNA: TGTGCCAGCAAATACCGGGACAGGGCAGACTATGGCTACACCTTC
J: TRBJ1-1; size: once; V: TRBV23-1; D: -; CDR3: CASSQSEGWGTEAFF; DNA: TGCGCCAGCAGTCAATCGGAGGGGTGGGGCACTGAAGCTTTCTTT
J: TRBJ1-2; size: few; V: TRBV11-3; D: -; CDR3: CASSSGGDAYGYTF; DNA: TGTGCCAGCAGCTCCGGGGGGGATGCCTATGGCTACACCTTC
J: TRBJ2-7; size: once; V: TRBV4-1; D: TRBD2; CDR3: CASSLSGTSGTYEQYF; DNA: TGCGCCAGCAGCCTTTCCGGGACTAGCGGGACCTACGAGCAGTACTTC
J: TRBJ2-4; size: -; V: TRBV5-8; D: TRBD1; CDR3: CASSKGQVKNIQYF; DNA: TGTGCCAGCAGCAAGGGACAGGTCAAAAACATTCAGTACTTC
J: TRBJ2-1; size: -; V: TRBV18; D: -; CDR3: CASSPVPQYNEQFF; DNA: TGTGCCAGCTCACCAGTGCCACAATACAATGAGCAGTTCTTC
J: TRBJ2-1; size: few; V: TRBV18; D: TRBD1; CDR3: CASSPQGAWEQFF; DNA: TGTGCCAGCTCTCCACAGGGGGCGTGGGAGCAGTTCTTC
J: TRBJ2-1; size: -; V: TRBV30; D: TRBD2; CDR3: CAWSHRRTSGFNEQFF; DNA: TGTGCCTGGAGTCACCGTAGGACTAGCGGGTTCAATGAGCAGTTCTTC
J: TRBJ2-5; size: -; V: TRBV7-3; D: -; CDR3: CASSFGTSKETQYF; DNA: TGTGCCAGCAGCTTCGGTACTTCCAAAGAGACCCAGTACTTC
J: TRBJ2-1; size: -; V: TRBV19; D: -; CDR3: CASRVIARDSNEQFF; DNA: TGTGCCAGTAGGGTAATCGCAAGGGACTCCAATGAGCAGTTCTTC
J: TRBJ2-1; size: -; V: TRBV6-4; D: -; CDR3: CASLRRGFFDNEQFF; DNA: TGTGCCAGTCTCCGCCGGGGGTTCTTCGACAATGAGCAGTTCTTC
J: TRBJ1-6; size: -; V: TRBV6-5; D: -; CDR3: CASSYSGRDNSPLHF; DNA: TGTGCCAGCAGTTACTCCGGCAGGGATAATTCACCCCTCCACTTT
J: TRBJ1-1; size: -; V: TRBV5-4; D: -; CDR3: CASTRVQGGTEAFF; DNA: TGTGCCAGCACTCGAGTTCAGGGCGGCACTGAAGCTTTCTTT
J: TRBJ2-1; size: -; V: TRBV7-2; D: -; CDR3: CASSHHTGGPNEQFF; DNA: TGTGCCAGCAGCCATCACACCGGGGGGCCGAATGAGCAGTTCTTC
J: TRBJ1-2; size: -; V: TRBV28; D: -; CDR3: CASSSYYGYTF; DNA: TGTGCCAGCAGTTCTTACTATGGCTACACCTTC
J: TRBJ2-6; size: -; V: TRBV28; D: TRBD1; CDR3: CASSTHRDRGLGFNVLTF; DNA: TGTGCCAGCAGTACTCACCGGGACAGGGGGCTTGGATTCAACGTCCTGACTTTC
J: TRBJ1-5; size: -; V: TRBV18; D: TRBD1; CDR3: CASSPGQGHQPQHF; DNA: TGTGCCAGCTCACCGGGACAGGGCCATCAGCCCCAGCATTTT
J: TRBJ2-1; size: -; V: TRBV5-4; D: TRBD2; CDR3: CASHDLAGDNEQFF; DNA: TGTGCCAGCCACGACTTAGCGGGAGACAATGAGCAGTTCTTC
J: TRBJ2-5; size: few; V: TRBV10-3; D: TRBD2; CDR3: CAISGGLAYQETQYF; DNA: TGTGCCATCAGCGGTGGACTAGCCTACCAAGAGACCCAGTACTTC
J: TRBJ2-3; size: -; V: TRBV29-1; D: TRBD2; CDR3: CSVQTSVLSTDTQYF; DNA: TGCAGCGTCCAAACTAGCGTCCTTAGCACAGATACGCAGTATTTT
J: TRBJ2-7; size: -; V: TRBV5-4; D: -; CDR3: CASSLDSGEQYF; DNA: TGTGCCAGCAGCTTGGACTCCGGGGAGCAGTACTTC
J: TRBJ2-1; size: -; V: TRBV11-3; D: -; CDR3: CASSLESGLGEQFF; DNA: TGTGCCAGCAGCTTAGAAAGCGGTTTAGGTGAGCAGTTCTTC
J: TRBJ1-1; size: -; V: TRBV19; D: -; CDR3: CASSIGQDYTEAFF; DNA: TGTGCCAGTAGTATAGGGCAGGATTACACTGAAGCTTTCTTT
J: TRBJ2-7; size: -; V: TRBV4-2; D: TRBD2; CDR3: CASSQEGSGGRYEQYF; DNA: TGTGCCAGCAGCCAAGAAGGCAGCGGGGGTCGCTACGAGCAGTACTTC
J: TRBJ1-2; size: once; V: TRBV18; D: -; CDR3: CASSPSQGGYTF; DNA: TGTGCCAGCTCCCCGTCGCAGGGCGGCTACACCTTC
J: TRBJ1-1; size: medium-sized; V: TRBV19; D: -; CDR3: CASSIGAGFEAFF; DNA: TGTGCCAGTAGTATAGGGGCAGGGTTTGAAGCTTTCTTT
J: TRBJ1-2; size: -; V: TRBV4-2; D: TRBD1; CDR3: CASSQEGTGGANYGYTF; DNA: TGTGCCAGCAGCCAAGAGGGGACAGGGGGCGCCAACTATGGCTACACCTTC
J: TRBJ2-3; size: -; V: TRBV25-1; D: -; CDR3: CASSDPAGSTDTQYF; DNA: TGTGCCAGCAGTGACCCGGCAGGGAGCACAGATACGCAGTATTTT
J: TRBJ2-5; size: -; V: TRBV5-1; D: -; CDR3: CASSQVGQETQYF; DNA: TGCGCCAGCAGCCAGGTTGGCCAGGAGACCCAGTACTTC
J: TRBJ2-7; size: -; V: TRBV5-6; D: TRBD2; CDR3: CASSQGLAGWSYEQYF; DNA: TGTGCCAGCAGCCAGGGACTAGCGGGATGGTCCTACGAGCAGTACTTC
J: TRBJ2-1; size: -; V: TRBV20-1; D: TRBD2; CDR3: CSARTSGGQFF; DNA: TGCAGTGCCCGAACTAGCGGGGGGCAGTTCTTC
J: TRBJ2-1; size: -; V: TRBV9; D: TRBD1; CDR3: CASSVAMWGQGNEQFF; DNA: TGTGCCAGCAGCGTAGCTATGTGGGGACAGGGTAATGAGCAGTTCTTC
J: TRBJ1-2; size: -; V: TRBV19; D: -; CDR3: CASSIPRYGYTF; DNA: TGTGCCAGTAGTATCCCCCGCTATGGCTACACCTTC